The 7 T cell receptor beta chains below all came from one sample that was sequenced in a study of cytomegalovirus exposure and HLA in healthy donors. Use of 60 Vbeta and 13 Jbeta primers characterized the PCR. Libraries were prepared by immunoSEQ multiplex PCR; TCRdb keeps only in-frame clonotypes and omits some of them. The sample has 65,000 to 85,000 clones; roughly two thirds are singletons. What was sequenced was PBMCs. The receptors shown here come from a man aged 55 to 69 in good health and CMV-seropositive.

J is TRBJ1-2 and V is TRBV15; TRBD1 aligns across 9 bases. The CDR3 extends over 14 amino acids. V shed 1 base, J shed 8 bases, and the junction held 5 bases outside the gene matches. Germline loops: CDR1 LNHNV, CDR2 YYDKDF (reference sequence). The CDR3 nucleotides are TGTGCCACCAGCAGAGCCGGACAGGGGAGAGGCTACACCTTC. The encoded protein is CATSRAGQGRGYTF.

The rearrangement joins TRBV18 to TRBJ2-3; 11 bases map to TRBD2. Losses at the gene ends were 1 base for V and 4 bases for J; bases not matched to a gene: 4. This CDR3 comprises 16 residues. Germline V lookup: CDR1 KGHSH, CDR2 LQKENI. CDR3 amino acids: CASSPLGTSGSDTQYF. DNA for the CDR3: TGTGCCAGCTCACCACTCGGGACTAGCGGATCAGATACGCAGTATTTT.

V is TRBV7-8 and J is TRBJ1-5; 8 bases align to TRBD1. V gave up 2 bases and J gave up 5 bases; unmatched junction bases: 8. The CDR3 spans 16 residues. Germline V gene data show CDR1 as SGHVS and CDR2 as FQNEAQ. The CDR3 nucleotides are TGTGCCAGCAGCTTACCCCCCTACAGGGGGTATCAGCCCCAGCATTTT. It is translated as CASSLPPYRGYQPQHF.

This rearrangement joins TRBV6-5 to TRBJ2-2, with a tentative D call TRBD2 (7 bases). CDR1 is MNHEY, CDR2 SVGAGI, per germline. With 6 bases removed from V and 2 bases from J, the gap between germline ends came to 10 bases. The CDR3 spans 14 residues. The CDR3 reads CASRRGLNTGELFF. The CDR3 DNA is TGTGCCAGCAGGCGGGGGCTAAACACCGGGGAGCTGTTTTTT.

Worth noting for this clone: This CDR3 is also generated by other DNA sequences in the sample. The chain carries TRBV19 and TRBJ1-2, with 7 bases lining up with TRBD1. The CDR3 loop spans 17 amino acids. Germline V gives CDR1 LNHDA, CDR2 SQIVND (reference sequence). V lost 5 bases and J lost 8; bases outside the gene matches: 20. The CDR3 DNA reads TGTGCCAGTAGTGTTTGGGACTTGGGACAGCCCGGGGCGGGCTACACCTTC. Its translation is CASSVWDLGQPGAGYTF.

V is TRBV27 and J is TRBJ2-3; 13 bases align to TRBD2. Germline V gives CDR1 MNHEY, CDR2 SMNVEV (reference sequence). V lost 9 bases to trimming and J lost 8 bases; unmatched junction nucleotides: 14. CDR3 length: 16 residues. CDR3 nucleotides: TGTGCCAGTAACCCCATACTAGCGGGAGGGCCGGGTACGCAGTATTTT. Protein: CASNPILAGGPGTQYF.

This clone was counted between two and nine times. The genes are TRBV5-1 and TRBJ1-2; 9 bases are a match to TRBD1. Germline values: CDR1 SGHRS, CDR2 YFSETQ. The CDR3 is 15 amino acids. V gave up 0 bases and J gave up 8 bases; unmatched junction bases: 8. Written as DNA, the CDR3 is TGCGCCAGCAGCTTGGGGCCCGGACAGGGGCGAGGCTACACCTTC. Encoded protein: CASSLGPGQGRGYTF.